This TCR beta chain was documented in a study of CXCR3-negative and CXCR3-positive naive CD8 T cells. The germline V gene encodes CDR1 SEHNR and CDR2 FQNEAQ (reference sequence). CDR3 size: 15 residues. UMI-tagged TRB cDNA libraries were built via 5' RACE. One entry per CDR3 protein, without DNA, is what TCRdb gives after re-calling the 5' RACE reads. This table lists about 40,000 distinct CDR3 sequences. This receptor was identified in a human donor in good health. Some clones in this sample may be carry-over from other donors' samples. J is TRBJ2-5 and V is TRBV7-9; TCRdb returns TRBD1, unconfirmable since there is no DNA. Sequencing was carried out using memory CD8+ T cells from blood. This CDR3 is CASSSLRGPQETQYF.